The following is a T cell receptor (beta chain) sequence with its context. Antigen specificity is unknown. A junction end diverges from the germline sequence, so it may reflect a read error. The record originates from a study of blood T cells in healthy people across ages. This CDR3 has 14 amino acids. Per germline, CDR1 LGHNA and CDR2 YNFKEQ. It was with a sample-barcoded 5' primer and a J-beta primer mix that a second PCR of roughly 7 to 11 cycles was run. Unique molecular identifiers of 12 random nucleotides labeled each cDNA. A single record per CDR3 protein comes from TCRdb applying MiXCR to the 5' RACE reads. The sample yields approximately 1.5 million distinct CDR3 sequences, roughly 43% seen once. The study's findings and limits: Comparison with aged donors showed that long-lived donors had more naive CD4+ cells and higher diversity. CMV infection status of these donors was not known.

J is TRBJ2-1 and V is TRBV4-2; a possible D gene is TRBD2 (6 bases). This receptor was identified in a woman younger than 30 in good health. The sample consisted of blood. This CDR3 reads CASSQDTSYDEQFF. The CDR3 nucleotides are TGTGCCAGCAGCCAAGATACTAGCTACGATGAGCAGTTCTTC.